Detailed here is one T cell receptor beta chain. Its specificity is not known. The record originates from a study of T cell responses to AZD1222 COVID-19 vaccine. Study-level background: Second doses at about 4 or about 12 weeks were pooled.

Trimming pared 4 bases from V and 5 bases from J, leaving 17 bases between. CDR3 size: 15 residues. Germline-derived CDR1 and CDR2 are MNHNY and SVGAGI (reference sequence). Study-wide points: Baseline serostatus was positive in only a handful of AZD1222 recipients. Two doses of AZD1222 preceded a rise in Spike-specific TCR breadth and depth. Sampling captured repertoires only after the peak T cell response.

Here immunoSEQ multiplex PCR was the method, and the copy in TCRdb shows in-frame clones only, minus some. The profile covers 150,000 to 200,000 clones, with 94% appearing a single time and roughly 9.2% taken by the ten largest. Source: peripheral blood, taken on day 0 of AZD1222 vaccination. This rearrangement joins TRBV6-6 to TRBJ1-1; no reliable D call. This TCR came from an adult in good health. The CDR3 DNA follows: TGTGCCAGCAGTTCTTCCAGGAGTGCCGGTACTGAAGCTTTCTTT. This translates into CASSSSRSAGTEAFF.